These T cell receptor beta chains were read from a single sample in a study of human T cells and chemical hapten exposure. Each CDR3 protein gets one entry after TCRdb re-called the RACE reads with MiXCR. The sample includes more than 55,000 distinct CDR3 sequences, around 10% of them seen just once. This sample comprised whole blood, obtained in connection with sensitization to the hapten diphenylcyclopropenone (DPC). These receptors all stem from a woman in her thirties or forties with alopecia areata. Some clones in this sample may be carry-over from other donors' samples. Both conserved end residues are part of each CDR3. Fields, in order: V gene, D gene, clone size, J gene, CDR3 protein, CDR3 DNA. The D gene is left open where the match is weak. For some rows the clone size is stated as once, few or many, or as a class when expanded; others skip it.

TRBV2	NA	once	TRBJ1-5	CASTTRGVQPQHF	TGTGCCAGCACCACGCGGGGGGTTCAGCCCCAGCATTTT
TRBV10-2	TRBD1	NA	TRBJ2-2	CASSEKGTGANTGELFF	TGCGCCAGCAGTGAGAAGGGGACAGGGGCCAACACCGGGGAGCTGTTTTTT
TRBV18	TRBD1	few	TRBJ2-1	CASSPPGTAINEQFF	TGTGCCAGCTCCCCCCCCGGGACAGCTATAAATGAGCAGTTCTTC
TRBV7-3	NA	many	TRBJ2-3	CASSTSGGTDTQYF	TGTGCCAGCAGCACGTCGGGGGGCACAGATACGCAGTATTTT
TRBV12-3/TRBV12-4	NA	NA	TRBJ1-6	CASSERGSPLHF	TGTGCCAGCAGTGAGAGGGGATCACCCCTCCACTTT
TRBV7-2	NA	NA	TRBJ1-5	CASSSWGRGHQPQHF	TGTGCCAGCAGTTCATGGGGCAGGGGCCATCAGCCCCAGCATTTT
TRBV7-9	NA	few	TRBJ2-7	CASSLAAQGSYEQYF	TGTGCCAGCAGCTTAGCGGCTCAGGGCTCCTACGAGCAGTACTTC
TRBV6-5	TRBD1	few	TRBJ1-4	CASRPTGGWEKLFF	TGTGCCAGCAGACCTACAGGGGGCTGGGAAAAACTGTTTTTT
TRBV12-3/TRBV12-4	NA	many	TRBJ1-2	CASSLGVNYGYTF	TGTGCCAGCAGTTTAGGGGTTAACTATGGCTACACCTTC
TRBV11-2	NA	few	TRBJ2-1	CASSRGGTAYNEQFF	TGTGCCAGCAGCCGAGGCGGGACAGCCTACAATGAGCAGTTCTTC